The following is a TCR beta chain sequence with its context. Profiling relied on immunoSEQ multiplex PCR, and the TCRdb table lists in-frame clones only, not all of them. The sample lists nearly 400,000 clones, about nine tenths occurring once. The data belong to a study of blood T cell repertoires in COVID-19. Cohorts were based on clinical histories the participants reported. The germline CDR1 and CDR2 sequences are SGHNT and YENEEA. After removal of 5 bases from V and 10 bases from J, the junction contained 2 bases not matched to a gene. CDR3 size: 12 residues. The J gene is TRBJ2-3, the V gene TRBV11-3; 11 nucleotides match TRBD2. The sequence was collected from a woman in her twenties or thirties who had recovered from COVID-19. Sequenced material: PBMCs or T cells enriched from blood (not recorded which). CDR3 bases: TGTGCCAGCAGCAAGACTAGCGGGGCGCAGTATTTT. It translates to CASSKTSGAQYF.